The 8 T cell receptor beta chains below all came from one sample that was sequenced in a study of OX40 agonist ivuxolimab in advanced cancers. The repertoire was sequenced with immunoSEQ multiplex PCR; TCRdb's copy has only in-frame clones and lacks some. The profile shows around 54,000 clones, less than 95% of them singletons. The source material was CD4+ or CD8+ T cells sorted from blood, sampled in a trial of the OX40 agonist ivuxolimab. Every receptor here comes from an adult with an advanced solid tumor such as melanoma, head and neck, liver or kidney cancer.

V gene TRBV19 combines with J gene TRBJ1-1; maybe TRBD1 (6 bases). The CDR3 is 12 residues long. V lost 6 bases to trimming and J lost 4 bases, with 9 bases between them. The germline V gene has CDR1 LNHDA and CDR2 SQIVND (reference sequence). The DNA for the CDR3 is TGTGCCAGTAGCGGGACACCCACTGAAGCTTTCTTT. Encoded protein: CASSGTPTEAFF.

The J gene is TRBJ1-2, the V gene TRBV7-2; D remains ambiguous. The V and J ends lost 1 base and 5 bases respectively, with 26 bases between them. CDR1 and CDR2 from the germline V gene are SGHTA and FQGNSA. CDR3 length: 19 residues. CDR3 in DNA: TGTGCCAGCAGCTTAGGTAATCAGCTACCGCGAAGGAGGATGTATGGCTACACCTTC. Amino acid sequence: CASSLGNQLPRRRMYGYTF.

This sequence joins TRBV21-1 and TRBJ1-2. TRBV21-1 is tagged as a pseudogene. The CDR3 has 22 amino acids. CDR3 sequence: CASSKAVRFLVRNRDWVYGYTF. DNA of the CDR3: TGTGCCAGCAGCAAAGCCGTAAGATTTTTGGTGCGGAACAGGGACTGGGTCTATGGCTACACCTTC.

The rearrangement links TRBV7-9 to TRBJ1-2; no clear D. Germline V gene data show CDR1 as SEHNR and CDR2 as FQNEAQ (reference sequence). V lost 5 bases and J 0 bases, leaving 13 bases between the germline ends. The CDR3 length is 15 residues. CDR3 residues: CASSGNRVPNYGYTF. CDR3 nucleotide sequence: TGTGCCAGCAGCGGGAACAGAGTCCCTAACTATGGCTACACCTTC.

This clone was seen only a few times. The gene calls are TRBV7-9 and TRBJ1-6; D might be TRBD1 (5 bases). CDR1 is SEHNR and CDR2 is FQNEAQ in the germline V gene (reference sequence). Trimming left V 2 bases short and J 9 bases short, with 11 bases between. There are 14 residues in the CDR3. The CDR3 here is CASSLTDTGSPLHF. The CDR3 region has the DNA TGTGCCAGCAGCTTAACGGACACGGGTTCACCCCTCCACTTT.

This rearrangement joins TRBV4-1 to TRBJ1-5; D is perhaps TRBD1 (6 bases). Trimming removed 4 bases at V and 0 bases at J, with 7 bases between. Germline assignment: CDR1 MGHRA and CDR2 YSYEKL. This CDR3 is 14 amino acids long. CDR3 loop: CASSPGASNQPQHF. Here the CDR3 DNA reads TGCGCCAGCAGCCCGGGGGCTAGCAATCAGCCCCAGCATTTT.

This sequence joins TRBV9 and TRBJ2-1; 14 positions agree with TRBD2. The CDR3 has 16 amino acids. Germline lookup yields CDR1 SGDLS and CDR2 YYNGEE. V shed 2 bases and J 7 bases; nucleotides not matched to a gene: 5. The CDR3 DNA reads as TGTGCCAGCAGCGTTCGGCGGACTAGCGGGGGGAATGAGCAGTTCTTC. Encoded protein: CASSVRRTSGGNEQFF.

The V call is TRBV7-9, the J call TRBJ1-2, with unresolved D. The V and J ends lost 3 bases and 0 bases respectively, with 11 bases between them. Germline assignment: CDR1 SEHNR and CDR2 FQNEAQ (reference sequence). The CDR3 covers 15 residues. Here the CDR3 reads CASSLMGRSNYGYTF. The CDR3 DNA follows: TGTGCCAGCAGCTTGATGGGCCGCTCTAACTATGGCTACACCTTC.